The subject of this entry is one TCR beta chain. Its antigen is as yet unknown. A much bigger clone sits one base away, suggesting this may be a read error. Next came a second PCR, run for about 7 to 11 cycles, which used a sample-barcoded 5' primer along with a J-beta primer mix. TCRdb reanalysed the 5' RACE reads using MiXCR and keeps one entry per CDR3 protein. The sample records 750,000 to 1,000,000 distinct CDR3 sequences, roughly 28% being singletons. The sample is drawn from a study of blood T cells in healthy people across ages. Study outcomes and limitations: Donor CMV infection status was unknown, possibly confounding age-related changes in expanded clonotypes.

These data were also filed under a second study, of T cells of mothers and their children.

The TCR was taken from a woman aged 40 to 50 in good health. The sequencing sample was made of blood.

In DNA, the CDR3 is TGTGCCAGCAGCTTAATGCTAGCGGGGCACAATGAGCAGTTCTTC. Protein product: CASSLMLAGHNEQFF. This rearrangement joins TRBV7-3 to TRBJ2-1; 9 bases match TRBD2. The J segment lost 5 bases and the V segment lost 1 base, leaving 3 bases of the junction unmatched. This CDR3 is 15 amino acids long. The germline CDR1 and CDR2 sequences are SGHTA and FQGTGA.